The source of this T cell receptor (beta chain) is a study of T-cell reconstitution after alpha-beta-depleted transplantation in children. Study conclusions and caveats: T-cell counts and diversity at one year following transplant were attributed mainly to newly produced T cells. Several hundred graft clones that had expanded were reportedly the source of alpha-beta T cells about two months after transplant. TCRbeta diversity was high at day 60 in some patients (a result of surviving recipient T cells and thymic progenitors).

Many counts were recorded for this clonotype. As yet, its antigen is unknown. Preparation of the TCRbeta library used unique molecular identifiers. TCRdb independently ran MiXCR on the PCR reads; one entry per CDR3 protein. The table lists about 640,000 distinct CDR3 sequences, about an eighth of them singletons, with around 2.2% in the top ten. V lost 10 bases to trimming and J lost 3 bases; unmatched junction nucleotides: 5. CDR3 size: 13 residues. Germline-derived CDR1 and CDR2 are SGHTA and FQGNSA. The sequence came from a male patient younger than 18 who had a stem cell transplant for acute myeloid leukemia, so the T cells may come from the graft donor. The chain has TRBV7-2 and TRBJ2-2, with TRBD1 matching over 7 bases. Here the sequenced sample was PBMCs, mostly from graft donor cells, taken 360 days after TCRalphabeta/CD19-depleted stem cell transplant. The DNA for the CDR3 is TGTGCCACTACAGGGGCCGACACCGGGGAGCTGTTTTTT. Translating gives CATTGADTGELFF.